This T cell receptor beta chain was documented in a study of cytomegalovirus exposure and HLA in healthy donors. Whole-study findings and limits: It was reported that the classifier diagnosed cytomegalovirus status with high specificity and sensitivity in both the original and validation cohorts.

The PCR used 60 Vbeta and 13 Jbeta primers. Repertoires were generated with immunoSEQ multiplex PCR, while TCRdb's copy carries only in-frame clones and drops some. Reported are some 84,000 clones; the ten largest clones contain around 0.6%. Germline V gene data show CDR1 as MNHEY and CDR2 as SVGAGI. The V end lost 5 bases, the J end lost 7 bases, and 17 bases lay between the germline ends. The CDR3 length is 14 residues. Regarding this clone: Its antigen is currently unknown.

The chain employs TRBV6-5 and TRBJ1-2; D may be TRBD1 (5 bases). Sequences were obtained from PBMCs. The source is a man aged 50 to 59 in good health and CMV-seronegative. The CDR3 here is CASSARVGAIGYTF. The DNA for the CDR3 is TGTGCCAGCAGTGCTCGTGTAGGGGCGATTGGCTACACCTTC.